The T cell receptor beta chain described here comes from a study of cytomegalovirus exposure and HLA in healthy donors. With regard to this clone: Its antigen remains unknown.

This PCR relied on a set of 60 Vbeta primers and 13 Jbeta primers. TCRdb's table, derived via immunoSEQ multiplex PCR, lists solely in-frame clones and lacks some. The sample lists 60,000 to 75,000 clones; around four fifths were seen once. The CDR3 extends over 11 amino acids. CDR1 and CDR2 from the germline V gene are MDHEN and SYDVKM. Trimming shortened V by 7 bases and J by 3 bases, and 6 bases separated the two germline ends. Study-level results: Most TCR beta V segments were productive about 90% or about 30% of the time in an earlier analysis. There were about 160 TCR beta chains listed as cytomegalovirus-associated. Reports indicate that TCR beta sequences accurately predicted the HLA-A and HLA-B alleles of most subjects.

The receptor was isolated from a woman under 40 in good health and CMV-seropositive. The genes are TRBV28 and TRBJ1-1; D gene ambiguous. Sample: PBMCs. In nucleotides, the CDR3 is TGTGCCAGCATCCGGTACACTGAAGCTTTCTTT. Protein: CASIRYTEAFF.